The next 2 T cell receptor beta chains were all read from a single sample in a study of T cell responses to AZD1222 COVID-19 vaccine. Generated by immunoSEQ multiplex PCR, the TCRdb table keeps only in-frame clones and is missing some. The sample has 180,000 or so clones, roughly 92% seen once. The material sequenced was peripheral blood, taken on day 0 of AZD1222 vaccination. The source is an adult in good health.

The rearrangement links TRBV7-9 to TRBJ1-4, with TRBD1 as a possible D gene (5 bases). This CDR3 spans 15 amino acids. Per the germline V gene, CDR1 is SEHNR and CDR2 is FQNEAQ (reference sequence). Trimming removed 1 base from V and 8 bases from J, with 14 bases in between. The CDR3 loop is CASSLVDPGGEKLFF. The CDR3 DNA reads TGTGCCAGCAGCTTAGTGGATCCCGGGGGGGAAAAACTGTTTTTT.

CDR3 bases: TGTGCCAGCTCACCCGACCTCTTAAACATTCAGTACTTC. It yields the protein CASSPDLLNIQYF. The rearrangement links TRBV18 to TRBJ2-4, with unresolved D. Germline V gene lookup returns CDR1 KGHSH and CDR2 LQKENI. This CDR3 spans 13 amino acids. V dropped 3 bases and J dropped 6 bases, with 9 bases sitting between them.